Below, 11 T cell receptor beta chains from the same sample are listed, as sequenced in a study of tumor-infiltrating lymphocytes in primary liver carcinoma. Co-extraction of both nucleic acids (RNA and DNA) used roughly 18-32 mg of unsorted bulk tissue. Synthesis of TCR beta cDNA was carried out from 500 ng total RNA with a constant-region primer. Amplification in three nested multiplex PCR rounds with slightly modified ARM-PCR gave rise to TCR beta libraries. Primers for the first two PCR rounds were TRBV1-TRBV30 forward primers and a C-beta reverse primer (roughly 10 cycles per round). TCRdb recomputed calls from the multiplex PCR reads with MiXCR, one row per CDR3 protein. The sample consists of approximately 22,000 distinct CDR3 sequences, around 72% of them appearing once. Sequenced material: liver tumor tissue from sampling region 1. Noted subset: tumor region T1, superior pole. The receptors were gathered from a man aged 35 to 55 with primary liver carcinoma and hepatitis B virus infection.

This clonotype turned up a few times. One junction end does not reproduce the germline sequence, and a read error may be involved. The J gene is TRBJ2-1, the V gene TRBV5-1; D gene unclear. This CDR3 has 13 amino acids. The germline CDR1 and CDR2 sequences are SGHRS and YFSETQ. DNA of the CDR3: TGTGCCAGCAGCTTGACGACTTTCAATGAGCAGTTCTTC. This codes for CASSLTTFNEQFF.

As to this clonotype: Possible read error: a much larger clone is one base away. Without the conserved terminal phenylalanine or tryptophan, this CDR3 likely stems from a read error. This sequence joins TRBV28 and TRBJ1-1; D gene uncertain. The CDR3 is 13 residues long. V was cut by 6 bases and J by 1 base, with 9 bases left in between. Germline lookup yields CDR1 MDHEN and CDR2 SYDVKM. The chain's CDR3 is CASRIHSNTEAFL. The CDR3, as DNA: TGTGCCAGCAGGATACACTCGAACACTGAAGCTTTCCTT.

The sample holds many counts of this clonotype. This rearrangement joins TRBV29-1 to TRBJ1-2; TRBD1 matches 8 bases. The germline V gene has CDR1 SQVTM and CDR2 ANQGSEA. After removal of 5 bases from V and 6 bases from J, the junction contained 8 bases not matched to a gene. The CDR3 extends over 13 amino acids. The CDR3 reads CSVTTGGTDGYTF. The CDR3 region has the DNA TGCAGCGTTACAACAGGGGGGACGGATGGCTACACCTTC. Full variable domain (remainder filled in from reference TRBV29-1 and TRBJ1-2): SAVISQKPSRDICQRGTSLTIQCQVDSQVTMMFWYRQQPGQSLTLIATANQGSEATYESGFVIDKFPISRPNLTFSTLTVSNMSPEDSSIYLCSVTTGGTDGYTFGSGTRLTVV.

With respect to this clonotype: An end of the junction does not agree with germline; a read error may underlie this. DNA of the CDR3: TGTGCCAGCAGCTTAAACCCGCAGGGGGTAGAGACCAAGTACTTC. Encoded protein: CASSLNPQGVETKYF. The chain links TRBV7-8 to TRBJ2-5; TRBD1 aligns across 7 bases. This CDR3 is 15 amino acids long. Looked up from germline, CDR1 is SGHVS and CDR2 is FQNEAQ.

This clonotype qualifies as medium-sized (0.01 to 0.1%). The chain employs TRBV10-3 and TRBJ1-2, with D perhaps matching TRBD1 (6 bases). Germline V lookup: CDR1 ENHRY, CDR2 SYGVKD. Trimming removed 0 bases at V and 8 bases at J, with 16 bases between. The CDR3 is made up of 15 amino acids. CDR3 in amino acids: CAISESPEQGGGYTF. The CDR3 DNA is TGTGCCATCAGTGAGTCTCCGGAACAGGGAGGGGGCTACACCTTC.

This clonotype was seen many times. A read error is possible here, since a much larger clone lies one base away. The rearrangement uses TRBV28 and TRBJ2-3, with D hard to call. The J call may be incorrect, as the DNA end agrees better with TRBJ1-5. The germline V gene has CDR1 MDHEN and CDR2 SYDVKM. This CDR3 comprises 17 residues. Here the CDR3 reads CASSIPRATSISDTQHF. The CDR3 coding sequence is TGTGCCAGCAGTATCCCCCGGGCTACAAGTATCTCAGATACGCAGCATTTT.

In its sample, this clonotype was seen many times. V is TRBV20-1 and J is TRBJ1-1; possibly TRBD1 for D (6 bases). Trimming removed 7 bases at V and 4 bases at J, with 19 bases between. Germline-derived CDR1 and CDR2 are DFQATT and SNEGSKA (reference sequence). The CDR3 is 14 residues long. The CDR3 coding sequence is TGCAGTGGCACGAGAGGGGGTCTGGTCACTGAAGCTTTCTTT. Residues: CSGTRGGLVTEAFF.

Regarding this clonotype: The conserved closing phenylalanine or tryptophan is absent in this CDR3, likely reflecting a read error. This rearrangement joins TRBV10-3 to TRBJ1-5; D gene ambiguous. The CDR3 consists of 14 residues. Germline lookup yields CDR1 ENHRY and CDR2 SYGVKD. In nucleotides, the CDR3 is TGTGCCATCAGTGAGTATGAGGGCTATCAGCACCAGCATTCT. Residues: CAISEYEGYQHQHS.

A word on this clonotype: With a much larger clone just one base away, this may be a read error. The genes are TRBV24-1 and TRBJ2-5; D not resolved. Per the germline V gene, CDR1 is KGHDR and CDR2 is SFDVKD. The CDR3 runs 14 residues. Between the trimmed V and J ends, which lost 3 bases and 5 bases, there was a span of 12 bases. The CDR3 spells CATSDPGPRETQYF. CDR3 in DNA: TGTGCCACCAGTGATCCCGGCCCAAGGGAGACCCAGTACTTC.

The gene calls are TRBV11-2 and TRBJ2-3; D gene unclear. This CDR3 is built from 14 residues. Germline-derived CDR1 and CDR2 are SGHAT and FQNNGV. Trimming took off 5 bases at V and 4 bases at J, with 13 bases between the two ends. DNA for the CDR3: TGTGCCAGCAGCCCGGGCTCCCCGTCAGATACGCAGTATTTT. Its protein product is CASSPGSPSDTQYF.

This clonotype showed up just once. Germline and junction disagree at one end, which may indicate a read error. The chain joins TRBV18 to TRBJ2-7; 9 positions agree with TRBD2. This CDR3 is built from 16 residues. Germline V gene data show CDR1 as KGHSH and CDR2 as LQKENI. The CDR3 loop is CVSSQTGGTSPYEQYF. CDR3 nucleotides: TGTGTCAGCTCACAAACCGGAGGGACTAGCCCTTACGAGCAATACTTC.